A single count supports the clone carrying this T cell receptor beta chain. Its antigen is still unknown. V shed 0 bases and J shed 3 bases, with 12 bases lying between them. The CDR3 sequence is 15 residues long. The PCR made use of 60 Vbeta and 13 Jbeta primers. Assay used: immunoSEQ multiplex PCR; TCRdb lists only in-frame clones, some missing. This sample yields 150,000 to 200,000 clones, of which approximately 80% are seen a single time; 1.5% to 2% belongs to the top ten. This sample stems from a study of cytomegalovirus exposure and HLA in healthy donors. Points from the study as a whole: In a later analysis, DRB1 alleles had the most associated TCRs; HLA-C alleles the fewest. Rarity held for most TCR sequences, but there were some public TCRs that occurred in many donors. Researchers reportedly found TCR beta sequences accurately predicted most subjects' HLA-A and HLA-B alleles.

Sequenced input: PBMCs. The clonotype comes from a woman aged 25 to 39 in good health and CMV-seronegative. The chain uses TRBV5-7 and TRBJ2-5; D is perhaps TRBD2 (6 bases). TRBV5-7 is noted as an ORF with a role that remains uncertain. DNA for the CDR3: TGTGCCAGCAGCTTGGTGCGGGGTCGGGAAGAGACCCAGTACTTC. Translated, it gives CASSLVRGREETQYF.